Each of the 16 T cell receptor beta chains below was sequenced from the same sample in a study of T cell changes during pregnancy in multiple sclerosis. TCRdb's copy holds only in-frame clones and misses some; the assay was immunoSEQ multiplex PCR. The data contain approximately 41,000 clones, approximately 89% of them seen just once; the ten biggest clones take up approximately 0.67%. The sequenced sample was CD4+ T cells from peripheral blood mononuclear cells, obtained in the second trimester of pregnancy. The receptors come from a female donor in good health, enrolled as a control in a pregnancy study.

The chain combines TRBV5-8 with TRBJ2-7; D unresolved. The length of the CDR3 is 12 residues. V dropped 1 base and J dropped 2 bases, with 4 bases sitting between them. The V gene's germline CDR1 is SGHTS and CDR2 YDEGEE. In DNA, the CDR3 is TGTGCCAGCAGCTTGACGGCCTACGAGCAGTACTTC. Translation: CASSLTAYEQYF.

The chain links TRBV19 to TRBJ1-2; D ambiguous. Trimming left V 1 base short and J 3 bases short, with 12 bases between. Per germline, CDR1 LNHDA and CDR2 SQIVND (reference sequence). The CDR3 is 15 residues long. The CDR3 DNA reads TGTGCCAGTAGTATAGGAGCCCCGGGATACTATGGCTACACCTTC. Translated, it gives CASSIGAPGYYGYTF.

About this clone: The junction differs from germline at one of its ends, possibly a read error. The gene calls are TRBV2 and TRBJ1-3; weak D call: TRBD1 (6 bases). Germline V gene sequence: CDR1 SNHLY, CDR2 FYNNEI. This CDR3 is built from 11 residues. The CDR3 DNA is TGTGCCAGCAGTGGTAGTCGGGACACGCTCTTT. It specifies CASSGSRDTLF.

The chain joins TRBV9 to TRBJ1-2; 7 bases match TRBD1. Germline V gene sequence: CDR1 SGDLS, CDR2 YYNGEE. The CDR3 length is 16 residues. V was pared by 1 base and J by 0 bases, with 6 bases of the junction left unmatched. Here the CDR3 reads CASSVSLGQTNYGYTF. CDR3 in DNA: TGTGCCAGCAGCGTATCCCTGGGACAGACTAACTATGGCTACACCTTC.

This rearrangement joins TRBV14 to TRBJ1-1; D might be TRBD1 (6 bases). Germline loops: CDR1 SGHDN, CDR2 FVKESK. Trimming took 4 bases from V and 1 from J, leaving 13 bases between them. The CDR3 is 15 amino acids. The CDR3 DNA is TGTGCCAGCAGCCCCCTCCAGGGGCCGAACACTGAAGCTTTCTTT. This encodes CASSPLQGPNTEAFF.

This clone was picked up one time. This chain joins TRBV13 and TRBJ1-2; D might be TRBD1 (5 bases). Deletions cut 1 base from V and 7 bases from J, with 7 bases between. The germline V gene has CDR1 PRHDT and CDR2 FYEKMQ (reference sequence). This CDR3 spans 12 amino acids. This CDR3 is CASSLVQGGYTF. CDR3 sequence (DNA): TGTGCCAGCAGCTTAGTTCAGGGTGGCTACACCTTC.

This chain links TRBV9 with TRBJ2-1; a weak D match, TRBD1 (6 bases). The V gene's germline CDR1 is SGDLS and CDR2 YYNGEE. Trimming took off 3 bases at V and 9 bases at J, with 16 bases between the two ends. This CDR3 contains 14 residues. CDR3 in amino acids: CASSEITGHVEQFF. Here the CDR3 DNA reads TGTGCCAGCAGCGAAATAACAGGGCACGTTGAGCAGTTCTTC.

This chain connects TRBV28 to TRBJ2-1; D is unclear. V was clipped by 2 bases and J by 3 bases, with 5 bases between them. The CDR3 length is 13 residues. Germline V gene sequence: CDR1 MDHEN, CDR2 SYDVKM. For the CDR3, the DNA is TGTGCCAGCAGTTTACCAGGCTACAATGAGCAGTTCTTC. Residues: CASSLPGYNEQFF.

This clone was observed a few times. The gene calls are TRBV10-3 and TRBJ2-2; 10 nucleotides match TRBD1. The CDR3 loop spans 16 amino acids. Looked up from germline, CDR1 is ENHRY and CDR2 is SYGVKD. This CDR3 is CGCGTGDGLGPGELFF. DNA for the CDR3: TGTGGATGCGGGACAGGGGACGGATTGGGGCCCGGGGAGCTGTTTTTT.

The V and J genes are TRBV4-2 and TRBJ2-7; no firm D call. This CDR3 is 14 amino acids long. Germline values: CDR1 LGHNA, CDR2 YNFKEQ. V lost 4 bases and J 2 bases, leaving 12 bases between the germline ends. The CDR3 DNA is TGTGCCAGCAGCCGTGAGGTTATGACCTACGAGCAGTACTTC. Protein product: CASSREVMTYEQYF.

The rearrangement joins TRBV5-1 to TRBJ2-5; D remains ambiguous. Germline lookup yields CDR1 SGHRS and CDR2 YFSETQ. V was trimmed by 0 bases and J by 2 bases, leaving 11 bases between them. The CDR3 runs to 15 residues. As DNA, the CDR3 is TGCGCCAGCAGCTTGGGGGCAGGAACACAAGAGACCCAGTACTTC. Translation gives CASSLGAGTQETQYF.

CDR3 bases: TGTGCCAGCACCGCGGGAGCTACCTACGAGCAGTACTTC. Its translation: CASTAGATYEQYF. This sequence joins TRBV6-5 and TRBJ2-7; the match to TRBD2 covers 7 bases. CDR1 and CDR2 (germline): MNHEY, SVGAGI. The CDR3 extends over 13 amino acids. V dropped 7 bases and J dropped 2; count of bases not matched to a gene: 5.

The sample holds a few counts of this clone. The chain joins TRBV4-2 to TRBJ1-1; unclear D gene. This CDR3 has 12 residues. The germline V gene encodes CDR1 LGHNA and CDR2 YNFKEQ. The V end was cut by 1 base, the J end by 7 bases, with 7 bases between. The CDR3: CASSQVGGEAFF. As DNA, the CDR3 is TGTGCCAGCAGCCAAGTAGGCGGTGAAGCTTTCTTT.

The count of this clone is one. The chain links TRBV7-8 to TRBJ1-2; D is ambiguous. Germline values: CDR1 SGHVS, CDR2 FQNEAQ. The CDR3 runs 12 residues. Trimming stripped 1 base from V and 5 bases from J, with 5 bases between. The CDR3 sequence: CASSLDPYGYTF. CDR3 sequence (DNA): TGTGCCAGCAGCTTAGATCCGTATGGCTACACCTTC.

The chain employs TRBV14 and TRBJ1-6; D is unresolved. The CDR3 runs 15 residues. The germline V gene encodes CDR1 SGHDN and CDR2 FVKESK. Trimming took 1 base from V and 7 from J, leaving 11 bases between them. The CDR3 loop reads CASSQVAGRNSPLHF. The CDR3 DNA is TGTGCCAGCAGCCAAGTCGCGGGCAGAAATTCACCCCTCCACTTT. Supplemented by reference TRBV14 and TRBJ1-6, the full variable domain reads EAGVTQFPSHSVIEKGQTVTLRCDPISGHDNLYWYRRVMGKEIKFLLHFVKESKQDESGMPNNRFLAERTGGTYSTLKVQPAELEDSGVYFCASSQVAGRNSPLHFGNGTRLTVT.

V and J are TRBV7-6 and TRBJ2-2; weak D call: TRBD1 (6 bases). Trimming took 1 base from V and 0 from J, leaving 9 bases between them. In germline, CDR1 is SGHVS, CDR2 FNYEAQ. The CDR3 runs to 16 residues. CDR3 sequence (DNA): TGTGCCAGCAGCTTAGAGACAGGCTCGAACACCGGGGAGCTGTTTTTT. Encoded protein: CASSLETGSNTGELFF.